Below are 31 T cell receptor beta chains sequenced from a single sample in a study of blood T cell repertoires in COVID-19. Profiled with immunoSEQ multiplex PCR; TCRdb holds only in-frame clones, not every one. This sample has hundreds of thousands of clones; 90% occur once, and the top ten carry 1.7%. The source material was PBMCs or T cells enriched from blood (not recorded which). These receptors were obtained from a woman between 18 and 30 years old with acute COVID-19.

V and J are TRBV11-2 and TRBJ1-6; D gene ambiguous. CDR1 and CDR2 (germline): SGHAT, FQNNGV. The CDR3 runs to 16 residues. V was clipped by 4 bases and J by 3 bases, with 13 bases between them. The CDR3 is CASSSSPDFYNSPLHF. CDR3 DNA sequence: TGTGCCAGCAGCTCGTCTCCGGACTTCTATAATTCACCCCTCCACTTT.

This clone was found once. The rearrangement joins TRBV27 to TRBJ1-1, with D perhaps matching TRBD1 (6 bases). This CDR3 region has 14 residues. Trimming pared 4 bases from V and 1 base from J, leaving 10 bases between. In germline, CDR1 is MNHEY, CDR2 SMNVEV (reference sequence). DNA for the CDR3: TGTGCCAGCAGTTCAGGGGTGGGGAACACTGAAGCTTTCTTT. Translation gives CASSSGVGNTEAFF.

The chain recombines TRBV30 with TRBJ1-1, with a weak D call TRBD1 (6 bases). V was clipped by 1 base and J by 3 bases, with 9 bases between them. In germline, CDR1 is GTSNPN, CDR2 SVGIG (reference sequence). The CDR3 loop spans 13 amino acids. Here the CDR3 DNA reads TGTGCCTGGAGTGAGGGGGTGGACACTGAAGCTTTCTTT. Protein: CAWSEGVDTEAFF.

This sequence joins TRBV9 and TRBJ1-6, with TRBD1 matching over 10 bases. This CDR3 spans 16 amino acids. Unmatched junction bases numbered 7, after V lost 4 bases and J lost 6 bases. Germline V gene sequence: CDR1 SGDLS, CDR2 YYNGEE. CDR3 coding DNA: TGTGCCAGCAGCCCGAGAGGGGACAGGGGTAATTCACCCCTCCACTTT. Amino acids: CASSPRGDRGNSPLHF.

The chain employs TRBV5-1 and TRBJ2-1, with a weak D call TRBD2 (6 bases). Germline loops: CDR1 SGHRS, CDR2 YFSETQ. The CDR3 is 14 amino acids. Trimming pared 5 bases from V and 3 bases from J, leaving 12 bases between. Here the CDR3 reads CASRPRERYNEQFF. The DNA of the CDR3 is TGCGCCAGCAGGCCCCGGGAGCGCTACAATGAGCAGTTCTTC.

V usage is TRBV3-1 (or the pseudogene TRBV3-2) and J usage is TRBJ2-1; a possible D gene is TRBD1 (5 bases). The CDR3 spans 17 residues. Between the trimmed V and J ends, which lost 2 bases and 0 bases, there was a span of 14 bases. Germline loops: CDR1 LGHDT, CDR2 YNNKEL (reference sequence). The CDR3 sequence: CASSQKDTISSYNEQFF. The CDR3 DNA follows: TGTGCCAGCAGCCAAAAGGACACGATAAGCTCCTACAATGAGCAGTTCTTC.

The chain uses TRBV19 and TRBJ1-3, with TRBD1 matching over 9 bases. Per germline, CDR1 LNHDA and CDR2 SQIVND (reference sequence). This CDR3 region has 15 residues. Unmatched junction bases numbered 4, after V lost 4 bases and J lost 3 bases. For the CDR3, the DNA is TGTGCCAGTAGTACAAGGGACAGGGTTGGAAACACCATATATTTT. Protein sequence: CASSTRDRVGNTIYF.

The V and J genes are TRBV7-2 and TRBJ2-2; D is ambiguous. The V gene's germline CDR1 is SGHTA and CDR2 FQGNSA. The CDR3 covers 12 residues. The germline V and J ends were trimmed by 2 bases and 6 bases, with 4 bases remaining between them. The CDR3 is CASSLYPGELFF. CDR3 bases: TGTGCCAGCAGCTTATATCCCGGGGAGCTGTTTTTT.

This clone occurred once. The rearrangement uses TRBV18 and TRBJ1-1; D not resolved. The CDR3 is 15 residues long. Germline V gene data show CDR1 as KGHSH and CDR2 as LQKENI. V shed 3 bases and J shed 0 bases, with 11 bases lying between them. The CDR3 protein is CASSPQRELNTEAFF. DNA of the CDR3: TGTGCCAGCTCACCTCAAAGGGAGTTGAACACTGAAGCTTTCTTT.

The rearrangement links TRBV5-1 to TRBJ2-1; D not resolved. This CDR3 spans 15 amino acids. CDR1 and CDR2 (germline): SGHRS, YFSETQ. Trimming shortened V by 1 base and J by 0 bases, and 8 bases separated the two germline ends. The CDR3 spells CASSLIVSSYNEQFF. Here the CDR3 DNA reads TGCGCCAGCAGCTTGATTGTCAGCTCCTACAATGAGCAGTTCTTC.

J is TRBJ2-7 and V is TRBV5-4; D call uncertain. This CDR3 is built from 15 residues. The V end was cut by 4 bases, the J end by 6 bases, with 20 bases between. Looked up from germline, CDR1 is SGHNT and CDR2 is YYREEE (reference sequence). The CDR3, as DNA: TGTGCCAGCAGCAGTAACGTCGCCCCCTACGGCGAGCAGTACTTC. Protein sequence: CASSSNVAPYGEQYF. The entire variable domain, with the rest obtained from reference TRBV5-4 and TRBJ2-7, is as follows: ETGVTQSPTHLIKTRGQQVTLRCSSQSGHNTVSWYQQALGQGPQFIFQYYREEENGRGNFPPRFSGLQFPNYSSELNVNALELDDSALYLCASSSNVAPYGEQYFGPGTRLTVT.

The V and J genes are TRBV7-2 and TRBJ1-1; D unresolved. CDR3 length equals 13 residues. The V gene's germline CDR1 is SGHTA and CDR2 FQGNSA. The germline V and J ends were trimmed by 5 bases and 2 bases, with 9 bases remaining between them. The CDR3 DNA follows: TGTGCCAGCAGCGTCGGGAGAAACACTGAAGCTTTCTTT. Translated: CASSVGRNTEAFF. Full variable domain (missing parts from reference TRBV7-2 and TRBJ1-1): GAGVSQSPSNKVTEKGKDVELRCDPISGHTALYWYRQSLGQGLEFLIYFQGNSAPDKSGLPSDRFSAERTGGSVSTLTIQRTQQEDSAVYLCASSVGRNTEAFFGQGTRLTVV.

The chain is built from TRBV9 and TRBJ2-1; D is undetermined. The CDR3 covers 11 residues. V gave up 7 bases and J gave up 3 bases, with 5 bases separating them. Germline CDR1 and CDR2: SGDLS and YYNGEE. As DNA, the CDR3 is TGTGCCAGCGGTAGCTACAATGAGCAGTTCTTC. Encoded protein: CASGSYNEQFF. Complete variable domain (other parts from reference TRBV9 and TRBJ2-1): DSGVTQTPKHLITATGQRVTLRCSPRSGDLSVYWYQQSLDQGLQFLIQYYNGEERAKGNILERFSAQQFPDLHSELNLSSLELGDSALYFCASGSYNEQFFGPGTRLTVL.

The chain combines TRBV29-1 with TRBJ1-1; D is possibly TRBD1 (6 bases). V lost 6 bases, J lost 4 bases, and 15 bases lay in between. Germline V gives CDR1 SQVTM, CDR2 ANQGSEA. The CDR3 has 13 amino acids. CDR3 amino acids: CSVAPGQRTEAFF. CDR3 coding DNA: TGCAGCGTGGCCCCGGGACAACGCACTGAAGCTTTCTTT.

V and J are TRBV30 and TRBJ2-4, with D maybe TRBD1 (5 bases). Germline CDR1 GTSNPN, CDR2 SVGIG (reference sequence). The CDR3 consists of 13 residues. Trimming pared 7 bases from V and 0 bases from J, leaving 10 bases between. The CDR3 sequence is CASQGAAKNIQYF. The CDR3 nucleotides are TGTGCCTCCCAGGGTGCAGCCAAAAACATTCAGTACTTC.

J is TRBJ1-2 and V is TRBV15, with a weak D call TRBD1 (6 bases). CDR3 length: 16 amino acids. V lost 0 bases to trimming and J lost 4 bases, with 15 bases between them. Germline loops: CDR1 LNHNV, CDR2 YYDKDF (reference sequence). CDR3 in DNA: TGTGCCACCAGCAGAGATCTAGGGGTAGGGGGCTATGGCTACACCTTC. Amino acids: CATSRDLGVGGYGYTF.

CDR3: CATSPGFQETQYF. In DNA form, the CDR3 reads TGTGCTACTAGCCCAGGGTTCCAAGAGACCCAGTACTTC. The gene calls are TRBV15 and TRBJ2-5, with TRBD2 as a possible D gene (6 bases). Germline CDR1 and CDR2: LNHNV and YYDKDF (reference sequence). The CDR3 is 13 residues long.

The chain is built from TRBV28 and TRBJ2-2; 9 bases are shared with TRBD2. CDR1 and CDR2 (germline): MDHEN, SYDVKM. V was clipped by 2 bases and J by 6 bases; unmatched bases: 4. The CDR3 extends over 15 amino acids. The CDR3 protein is CASSLTLAGAGELFF. CDR3 DNA: TGTGCCAGCAGTTTAACACTAGCGGGTGCCGGGGAGCTGTTTTTT.

The rearrangement joins TRBV30 to TRBJ1-1; D not certain. Trimming removed 2 bases at V and 3 bases at J, with 10 bases between. The length of the CDR3 is 13 residues. Germline CDR1 reads GTSNPN; CDR2 reads SVGIG (reference sequence). The CDR3 nucleotides read TGTGCCTGGAGTAACCAGGATGACACTGAAGCTTTCTTT. Protein product: CAWSNQDDTEAFF.

The V gene is TRBV6-2 or TRBV6-3, the J gene TRBJ1-1; D ambiguous. The CDR3 loop spans 20 amino acids. The germline CDR1 and CDR2 sequences are MNHEY and SVGEGT. Between the trimmed V and J ends, which lost 0 bases and 0 bases, there was a span of 23 bases. The CDR3 is CASSYSPLRLERTMNTEAFF. CDR3 nucleotide sequence: TGTGCCAGCAGTTACTCCCCCCTTAGACTGGAGCGGACCATGAACACTGAAGCTTTCTTT.

CDR3: CASSLRTGADSPLHF. CDR3 bases: TGTGCCAGCAGCTTGAGGACAGGGGCGGATTCACCCCTCCACTTT. This sequence joins TRBV5-6 and TRBJ1-6, with 9 positions matching TRBD1. The V segment lost 1 base and the J segment 8 bases; nucleotides outside the gene matches: 4. CDR1 is SGHDT, CDR2 YYEEEE, per germline. The CDR3 contains 15 residues.

V and J are TRBV2 and TRBJ2-7; D is perhaps TRBD1 (5 bases). The V end was cut by 5 bases, the J end by 1 base, with 15 bases between. Germline values: CDR1 SNHLY, CDR2 FYNNEI. This CDR3 contains 15 residues. CDR3 in amino acids: CASSQGPEESYEQYF. Written as DNA, the CDR3 is TGTGCCAGCAGTCAGGGTCCTGAGGAGTCCTACGAGCAGTACTTC.

The genes are TRBV15 and TRBJ2-3, with D possibly matching TRBD1 (5 bases). V lost 1 base and J 1 base, leaving 9 bases between the germline ends. Looked up from germline, CDR1 is LNHNV and CDR2 is YYDKDF (reference sequence). The CDR3 is made up of 15 amino acids. In DNA, the CDR3 is TGTGCCACCAGCAGAGGGACATGGGGCACAGATACGCAGTATTTT. Protein product: CATSRGTWGTDTQYF.

The chain couples TRBV11-2 to TRBJ2-2; TRBD2 is a possible D gene (5 bases). Per germline, CDR1 SGHAT and CDR2 FQNNGV. The CDR3 is made up of 17 amino acids. V was pared by 9 bases and J by 0 bases, with 20 bases between. The CDR3 coding sequence is TGTGCCAGTATTTACAGAAAGACTACTTCGAACACCGGGGAGCTGTTTTTT. Amino acids: CASIYRKTTSNTGELFF.

The chain recombines TRBV7-2 with TRBJ2-3; 9 bases agree with TRBD1. J was trimmed by 4 bases and V by 5 bases; bases with no gene match: 10. This CDR3 has 16 residues. Germline V gives CDR1 SGHTA, CDR2 FQGNSA. CDR3 amino acids: CASSQQGTGSADTQYF. CDR3 coding DNA: TGTGCCAGCAGCCAGCAGGGGACAGGGAGTGCAGATACGCAGTATTTT.

The chain is built from TRBV7-2 and TRBJ2-2; D perhaps matches TRBD2 (6 bases). V lost 6 bases, J lost 7 bases, and 18 bases lay in between. This CDR3 comprises 15 residues. Germline V lookup: CDR1 SGHTA, CDR2 FQGNSA. CDR3 in DNA: TGTGCCAGCAGGTGGCTCGGAGGGCCGGGCGGGGAGCTGTTTTTT. It is translated as CASRWLGGPGGELFF. Drawing the rest from reference TRBV7-2 and TRBJ2-2, the complete variable domain is GAGVSQSPSNKVTEKGKDVELRCDPISGHTALYWYRQSLGQGLEFLIYFQGNSAPDKSGLPSDRFSAERTGGSVSTLTIQRTQQEDSAVYLCASRWLGGPGGELFFGEGSRLTVL.

The chain couples TRBV2 to TRBJ2-7; 7 bases line up with TRBD2. The CDR3 is 13 residues long. Losses at the gene ends were 8 bases for V and 2 bases for J; bases not matched to a gene: 6. Germline V lookup: CDR1 SNHLY, CDR2 FYNNEI. CDR3 DNA: TGTGCCAGCTCCCTACGGGAGGCCTACGAGCAGTACTTC. Protein product: CASSLREAYEQYF.

The chain carries TRBV30 and TRBJ2-7; 8 bases fit TRBD1. CDR3 size: 14 residues. The V gene end was trimmed by 2 bases and the J gene end by 3 bases; junction bases not matched to a gene: 6. In germline, CDR1 is GTSNPN, CDR2 SVGIG (reference sequence). The CDR3 spells CAWSRGQARYEQYF. The CDR3 DNA reads as TGTGCCTGGAGTCGGGGACAGGCGCGCTACGAGCAGTACTTC.

The J gene is TRBJ1-1, the V gene TRBV5-5; D may be TRBD1 (5 bases). V lost 0 bases and J lost 4, with 7 bases in between. The CDR3 runs to 13 residues. Germline loops: CDR1 SGHKS, CDR2 YYEKEE (reference sequence). The CDR3 reads CASSLVTGTEAFF. CDR3 DNA: TGTGCCAGCAGCTTGGTTACAGGCACTGAAGCTTTCTTT.

The V gene is TRBV6-5, the J gene TRBJ1-1; weak D call: TRBD1 (6 bases). The germline V gene has CDR1 MNHEY and CDR2 SVGAGI. Trimming took off 2 bases at V and 0 bases at J, with 10 bases between the two ends. The CDR3 has 15 residues. The CDR3 DNA sequence: TGTGCCAGCAGTTACCGGACAGATATGAACACTGAAGCTTTCTTT. Its translation: CASSYRTDMNTEAFF.

This clone was seen once. The rearrangement links TRBV7-9 to TRBJ1-6, with a weak D call TRBD1 (6 bases). The CDR3 runs to 17 residues. V lost 3 bases, J lost 6 bases, and 18 bases lay in between. Germline CDR1 reads SEHNR; CDR2 reads FQNEAQ (reference sequence). The CDR3 sequence: CASSFLGRRGGNSPLHF. CDR3 nucleotides: TGTGCCAGCAGCTTCTTAGGTCGCAGGGGTGGTAATTCACCCCTCCACTTT.